This is a list of T cell receptor beta chains from one sample in a study of T cell changes during pregnancy in multiple sclerosis. Produced via immunoSEQ multiplex PCR; TCRdb's table is partial and in-frame only. The sample carries around 83,000 clones, over 80% recorded once. The source material was CD4+ T cells from peripheral blood mononuclear cells, sampled in the second trimester of pregnancy. These receptors all come from a female donor with multiple sclerosis, enrolled in a pregnancy study. Each CDR3 is given with its conserved first and last residue. The size of a clone is reported for some rows only, either as once, few or many, or as a class for expanded clones.

clone size: -
CDR3 length: 15
J gene: TRBJ1-4
V gene: TRBV15
CDR3 protein: CATSSSRDLYEKLFF

clone size: -
CDR3 length: 10
J gene: TRBJ2-5
V gene: TRBV19
CDR3 protein: CATGRETQYF

clone size: -
CDR3 length: 13
J gene: TRBJ2-2
V gene: TRBV2
CDR3 protein: CASRLGGTGELFF

clone size: -
CDR3 length: 14
J gene: TRBJ1-2
V gene: TRBV19
CDR3 protein: CASTSNRENYGYTF

clone size: -
CDR3 length: 14
J gene: TRBJ2-3
V gene: TRBV9
CDR3 protein: CASSVGHRADTQYF

clone size: -
CDR3 length: 14
J gene: TRBJ2-4
V gene: TRBV19
CDR3 protein: CASSISQGGNIQYF

clone size: once
CDR3 length: 16
J gene: TRBJ2-2
V gene: TRBV7-2
CDR3 protein: CASSRLAGLYTGELFF

clone size: -
CDR3 length: 16
J gene: TRBJ2-1
V gene: TRBV7-9
CDR3 protein: CASTPYGGQAYNEQFF

clone size: once
CDR3 length: 16
J gene: TRBJ1-3
V gene: TRBV28
CDR3 protein: CASSAPGQGVGNTIYF

clone size: -
CDR3 length: 15
J gene: TRBJ1-6
V gene: TRBV7-9
CDR3 protein: CASSFAGQRNSPLHF

clone size: -
CDR3 length: 15
J gene: TRBJ2-2
V gene: TRBV2
CDR3 protein: CASSGGGPGTGELFF

clone size: -
CDR3 length: 14
J gene: TRBJ1-1
V gene: TRBV7-9
CDR3 protein: CASSLSQANTEAFF

clone size: -
CDR3 length: 15
J gene: TRBJ2-1
V gene: TRBV18
CDR3 protein: CASSPLAFSYNEQFF

clone size: -
CDR3 length: 15
J gene: TRBJ2-3
V gene: TRBV5-1
CDR3 protein: CASSPGLADPVTQYF

clone size: once
CDR3 length: 14
J gene: TRBJ2-7
V gene: TRBV15
CDR3 protein: CATSRGQGAYEQYF

clone size: -
CDR3 length: 15
J gene: TRBJ1-6
V gene: TRBV5-6
CDR3 protein: CASSLVGQGNSPLHF

clone size: once
CDR3 length: 12
J gene: TRBJ1-5
V gene: TRBV5-8
CDR3 protein: CASRQGFQPQHF

clone size: once
CDR3 length: 13
J gene: TRBJ2-3
V gene: TRBV5-1
CDR3 protein: CASSAGGPDTQYF

clone size: -
CDR3 length: 14
J gene: TRBJ2-7
V gene: TRBV2
CDR3 protein: CASSGATGTYEQYF

clone size: -
CDR3 length: 12
J gene: TRBJ2-5
V gene: TRBV5-1
CDR3 protein: CASSLFGETQYF

clone size: -
CDR3 length: 15
J gene: TRBJ2-5
V gene: TRBV7-9
CDR3 protein: CASSPEAQSIGTQYF

clone size: once
CDR3 length: 16
J gene: TRBJ2-7
V gene: TRBV5-1
CDR3 protein: CASSLVTGTRGNEQYF

clone size: few
CDR3 length: 14
J gene: TRBJ1-1
V gene: TRBV29-1
CDR3 protein: CSVVGTGFLSEAFF

clone size: -
CDR3 length: 14
J gene: TRBJ2-4
V gene: TRBV5-1
CDR3 protein: CASSLEHSQDIQYF

clone size: -
CDR3 length: 16
J gene: TRBJ2-3
V gene: TRBV28
CDR3 protein: CASSSGWDRGTDTQYF

clone size: -
CDR3 length: 16
J gene: TRBJ2-1
V gene: TRBV19
CDR3 protein: CASSIVGAGASNEQFF

clone size: -
CDR3 length: 15
J gene: TRBJ1-2
V gene: TRBV7-2
CDR3 protein: CASSLGVGANYGYTF

clone size: once
CDR3 length: 12
J gene: TRBJ1-1
V gene: TRBV9
CDR3 protein: CASSVADTEAFF